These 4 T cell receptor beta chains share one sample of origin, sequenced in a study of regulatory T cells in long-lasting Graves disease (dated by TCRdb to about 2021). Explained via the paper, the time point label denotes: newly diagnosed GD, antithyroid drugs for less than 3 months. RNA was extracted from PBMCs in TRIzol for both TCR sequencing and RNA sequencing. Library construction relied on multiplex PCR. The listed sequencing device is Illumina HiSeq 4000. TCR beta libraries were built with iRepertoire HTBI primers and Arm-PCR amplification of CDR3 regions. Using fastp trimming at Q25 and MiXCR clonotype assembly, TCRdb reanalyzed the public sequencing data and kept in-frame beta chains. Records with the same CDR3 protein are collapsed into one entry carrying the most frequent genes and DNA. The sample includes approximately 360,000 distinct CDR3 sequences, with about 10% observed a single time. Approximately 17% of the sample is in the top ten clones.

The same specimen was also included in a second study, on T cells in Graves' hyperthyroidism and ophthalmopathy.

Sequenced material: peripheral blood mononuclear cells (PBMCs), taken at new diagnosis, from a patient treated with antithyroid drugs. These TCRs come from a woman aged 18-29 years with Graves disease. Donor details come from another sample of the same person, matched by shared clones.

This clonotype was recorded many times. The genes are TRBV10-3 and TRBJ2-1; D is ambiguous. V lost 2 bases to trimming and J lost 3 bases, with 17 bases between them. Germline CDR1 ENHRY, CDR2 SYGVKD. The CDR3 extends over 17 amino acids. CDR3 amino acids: CAISEGTDSPHYNEQFF. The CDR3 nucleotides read TGTGCCATCAGTGAGGGTACCGACTCCCCTCACTACAATGAGCAGTTCTTC.

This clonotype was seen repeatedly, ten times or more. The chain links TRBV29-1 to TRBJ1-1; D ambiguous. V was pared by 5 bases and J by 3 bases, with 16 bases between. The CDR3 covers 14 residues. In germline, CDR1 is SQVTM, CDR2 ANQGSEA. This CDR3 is CSVLKVSGDTEAFF. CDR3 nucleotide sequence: TGCAGCGTTTTAAAAGTGTCTGGGGACACTGAAGCTTTCTTT.

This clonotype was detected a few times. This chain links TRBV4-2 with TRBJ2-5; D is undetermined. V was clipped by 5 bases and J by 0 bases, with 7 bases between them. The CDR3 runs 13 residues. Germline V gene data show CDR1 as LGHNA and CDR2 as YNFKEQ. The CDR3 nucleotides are TGTGCCAGCAGCTCGCGACACCAAGAGACCCAGTACTTC. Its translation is CASSSRHQETQYF.

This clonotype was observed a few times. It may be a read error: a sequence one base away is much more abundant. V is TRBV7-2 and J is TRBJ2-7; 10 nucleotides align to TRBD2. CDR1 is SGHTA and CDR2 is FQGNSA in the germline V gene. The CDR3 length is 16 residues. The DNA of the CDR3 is TGTGCCAGCAGCCTGACTAGCGGGTCCCCTTCCTACGAGCAGTGCTTC. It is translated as CASSLTSGSPSYEQCF.